What follows are 9 T cell receptor beta chains derived from one specimen sequenced in a study of neoadjuvant anti-PD-1 for oral cavity cancer. Time point defined: after neoadjuvant nivolumab, at surgical resection. Profiled with immunoSEQ multiplex PCR; TCRdb holds only in-frame clones, not every one. The data show about 32,000 clones, with about 80% seen just once and around 3% held by the top ten. The sample consisted of PBMCs, taken after nivolumab (anti-PD-1) treatment. Receptors originate from a person between 40 and 85 years old with oral cavity squamous cell carcinoma.

The rearrangement uses TRBV18 and TRBJ1-1; D possibly corresponds to TRBD1 (6 bases). Between the trimmed V and J ends, which lost 8 bases and 4 bases, there was a span of 17 bases. The CDR3 loop spans 14 amino acids. The germline gives CDR1 KGHSH, CDR2 LQKENI. CDR3 sequence (DNA): TGTGCCAGCCAAGACTTGGGACAACTCACTGAAGCTTTCTTT. The encoded protein is CASQDLGQLTEAFF.

This clone has a single count. CDR3 protein: CASSWGQNTEAFF. For the CDR3, the DNA is TGTGCCAGCAGCTGGGGACAGAACACTGAAGCTTTCTTT. The chain has TRBV7-3 and TRBJ1-1, with TRBD1 as a possible D gene (6 bases). The CDR3 is 13 residues long. V was trimmed by 4 bases and J by 1 base, leaving 7 bases between them. Looked up from germline, CDR1 is SGHTA and CDR2 is FQGTGA.

J is TRBJ1-2 and V is TRBV19, with TRBD1 matching 7 bases. This CDR3 is built from 15 residues. Per germline, CDR1 LNHDA and CDR2 SQIVND (reference sequence). V dropped 6 bases and J dropped 6; count of bases not matched to a gene: 13. DNA for the CDR3: TGTGCCAGTAGCCCAACTCGACAGGGCCGGAATGGCTACACCTTC. Translation: CASSPTRQGRNGYTF.

This clone was detected only a few times. At one boundary the junction diverges from the germline segment, which might be a read error. The V and J genes are TRBV5-4 and TRBJ2-2, with 12 bases that match TRBD1. The CDR3 has 17 residues. Germline lookup yields CDR1 SGHNT and CDR2 YYREEE (reference sequence). CDR3 nucleotides: TGTGCCAGCACCTTGGGAACGGGACAGGGGGCCTCCGGGGAGCTGTTTTTT. Its translation: CASTLGTGQGASGELFF.

This chain uses TRBV7-2 with TRBJ2-7; maybe TRBD1 (6 bases). This CDR3 contains 15 residues. Germline CDR1 is SGHTA and CDR2 is FQGNSA. The V and J ends lost 5 bases and 0 bases respectively, with 14 bases between them. Here the CDR3 DNA reads TGTGCCAGCAGCCACTACAGGGTTAACTCCTACGAGCAGTACTTC. Residues: CASSHYRVNSYEQYF. Variable domain in full (rest from reference TRBV7-2 and TRBJ2-7): GAGVSQSPSNKVTEKGKDVELRCDPISGHTALYWYRQSLGQGLEFLIYFQGNSAPDKSGLPSDRFSAERTGGSVSTLTIQRTQQEDSAVYLCASSHYRVNSYEQYFGPGTRLTVT.

J is TRBJ2-2 and V is TRBV5-1, with D unresolved. Germline V gives CDR1 SGHRS, CDR2 YFSETQ. Deletions cut 0 bases from V and 3 bases from J, with 6 bases between. This CDR3 is built from 14 residues. The CDR3 loop is CASSLDSYTGELFF. The CDR3 DNA sequence: TGCGCCAGCAGCTTGGACAGTTACACCGGGGAGCTGTTTTTT.

This chain uses TRBV28 with TRBJ1-3; D may be TRBD1 (6 bases). The CDR3 consists of 15 residues. Between the trimmed V and J ends, which lost 5 bases and 2 bases, there was a span of 13 bases. Germline V gene data show CDR1 as MDHEN and CDR2 as SYDVKM. The CDR3 region is CASSPARTAGNTIYF. The CDR3 DNA sequence: TGTGCCAGCAGTCCCGCCCGGACAGCTGGAAACACCATATATTTT.

V is TRBV5-4 and J is TRBJ1-6; D is uncertain. Looked up from germline, CDR1 is SGHNT and CDR2 is YYREEE (reference sequence). Trimming took off 0 bases at V and 9 bases at J, with 7 bases between the two ends. There are 13 residues in the CDR3. The chain's CDR3 is CASSLEVGSPLHF. The CDR3 DNA reads as TGTGCCAGCAGCTTGGAAGTTGGTTCACCCCTCCACTTT.

This chain links TRBV6-6 with TRBJ2-7; 8 bases line up with TRBD1. The CDR3 consists of 14 residues. The V and J ends lost 6 bases and 0 bases, in that order; junction bases with no gene match: 4. Looked up from germline, CDR1 is MNHNY and CDR2 is SVGAGI (reference sequence). The chain's CDR3 is CASRGQAVSYEQYF. In DNA, the CDR3 is TGTGCCAGCAGGGGACAGGCCGTCTCCTACGAGCAGTACTTC.